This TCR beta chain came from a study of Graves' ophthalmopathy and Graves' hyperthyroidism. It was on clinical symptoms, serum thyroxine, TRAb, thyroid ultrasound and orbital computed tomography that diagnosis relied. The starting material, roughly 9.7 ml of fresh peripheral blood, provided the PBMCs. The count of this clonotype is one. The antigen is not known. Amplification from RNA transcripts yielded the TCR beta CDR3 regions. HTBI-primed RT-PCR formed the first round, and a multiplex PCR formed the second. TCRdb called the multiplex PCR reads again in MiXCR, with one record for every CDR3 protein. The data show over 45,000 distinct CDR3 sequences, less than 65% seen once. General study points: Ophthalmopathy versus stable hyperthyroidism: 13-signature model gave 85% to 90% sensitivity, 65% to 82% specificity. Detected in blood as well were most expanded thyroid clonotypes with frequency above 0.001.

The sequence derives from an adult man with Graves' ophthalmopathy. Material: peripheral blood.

CDR3 DNA: TGTGCCAGCGAGGGACAGGGTAATGAAAAACTGTTTTTT. It codes for CASEGQGNEKLFF. The V and J genes are TRBV7-9 and TRBJ1-4, with 9 bases lining up with TRBD1. Per germline, CDR1 SEHNR and CDR2 FQNEAQ (reference sequence). V was pared by 8 bases and J by 4 bases, with 2 bases of the junction left unmatched. The CDR3 runs to 13 residues. The full variable domain, in which reference TRBV7-9 and TRBJ1-4 provide the parts outside the CDR3, is DTGVSQNPRHKITKRGQNVTFRCDPISEHNRLYWYRQTLGQGPEFLTYFQNEAQLEKSRLLSDRFSAERPKGSFSTLEIQRTEQGDSAMYLCASEGQGNEKLFFGSGTQLSVL.